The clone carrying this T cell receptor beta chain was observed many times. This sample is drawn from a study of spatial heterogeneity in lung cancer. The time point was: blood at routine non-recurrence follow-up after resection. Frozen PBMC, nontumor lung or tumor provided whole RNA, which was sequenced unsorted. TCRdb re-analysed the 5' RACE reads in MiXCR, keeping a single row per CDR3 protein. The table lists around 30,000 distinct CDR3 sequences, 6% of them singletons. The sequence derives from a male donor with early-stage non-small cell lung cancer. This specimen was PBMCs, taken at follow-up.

This CDR3 is CASEYRGANVLTF. The CDR3 nucleotides read TGTGCCAGCGAATATCGGGGGGCCAACGTCCTGACTTTC. The rearrangement uses TRBV12-3 or TRBV12-4 and TRBJ2-6, with D uncertain. V lost 8 bases, J lost 4 bases, and 9 bases lay in between. CDR3 size: 13 residues.